This record looks at one T cell receptor beta chain sequence and its context. Its antigen remains undetermined. Base quality data are lacking; no much larger clone is found one base away. This entry is derived from a study of CD8 T cells in Susac syndrome (dated by TCRdb to between 2018 and 2021). Regarding the study in general: Whether CD8+ T cell activation and differentiation in Susac syndrome was antigen driven was tested using repertoire sequencing. Clonality of the CD8+ T cell repertoire was compared between over ten healthy donors, around 14 Susac syndrome patients and fewer than 16 multiple sclerosis patients.

RNA was extracted with the RNeasy kit and about 0.45 to 1 ug was reverse transcribed using random hexamers. TCR beta CDR3 regions were amplified with the immunoSEQ multiplex PCR assay covering 54 Vbeta and 13 Jbeta segments. To correct PCR amplification bias, a synthetic template baseline was used for both primer optimization and computational correction. As for how the authors treated the data: Reads were annotated to V, D and J genes per IMGT and analyzed with immunoSEQ Analyzer, keeping only productive sequences. Clonality was calculated as one minus the Shannon entropy normalized by log2 of the number of productive unique sequences. For each patient and control, public and private clones were evaluated among the 100 most prevalent clones. Clones were defined as Susac-specific if absent from the healthy and MS cohorts, from approximately 1,100 published viral clones and from other ImmuneACCESS disease sequences. TCRdb trimmed public reads at Q25 via fastp, called clones via MiXCR and kept in-frame beta chains. Rows matching on CDR3 protein sequence are summarized as one entry with the most common DNA and genes. The V and J calls, along with clone size, are taken from TCRdb and not from the paper's own processing. The sample table shows more than 110,000 distinct CDR3 sequences, and approximately 95% are seen once. Together, the top ten hold over 0.25% of the sample.

The CDR3 goes from the cysteine to the phenylalanine over 14 residues. Only CDR3 DNA remains: 42 bases, in frame from the first base. CDR1 DFQATT and CDR2 SNEGSKA are derived from the germline V gene (reference sequence). The junction carries 16 bases between V and J, which are trimmed by 5 bases and 3 bases respectively. What the research found in general, with its limitations: The number of individuals in the TCR sequencing and HLA analysis was acknowledged as relatively small.

High-throughput TCR beta sequencing profiled peripheral blood CD8+ and CD4+ T cells from healthy donors, Susac syndrome patients and multiple sclerosis patients. Healthy donors were age- and sex-matched controls. Bulk CD8+ and CD4+ T cells were purified by magnetic negative isolation, while CD8+ TEMRA cells were enriched using FACS. Blood was drawn into EDTA tubes, processed within 24 hours, and PBMCs were isolated by density gradient centrifugation. PBMCs intended for TCR sequencing were cryopreserved in liquid nitrogen and were subsequently thawed in a 37 degrees C water bath. The sorted or isolated CD4+, CD8+ and CD8+ TEMRA cells had a purity of 90% or higher.

Sequences were obtained from CD8+ T cells from PBMCs. The V and J segments used are TRBV20-1 and TRBJ2-5; TRBD2 is a possible D gene, resting on 7 matching bases. The receptor's source is a human donor in good health. The encoded CDR3 is CSAAPGGQEETQYF. The nucleotide sequence is TGCAGTGCTGCGCCCGGGGGGCAGGAAGAGACCCAGTACTTC.